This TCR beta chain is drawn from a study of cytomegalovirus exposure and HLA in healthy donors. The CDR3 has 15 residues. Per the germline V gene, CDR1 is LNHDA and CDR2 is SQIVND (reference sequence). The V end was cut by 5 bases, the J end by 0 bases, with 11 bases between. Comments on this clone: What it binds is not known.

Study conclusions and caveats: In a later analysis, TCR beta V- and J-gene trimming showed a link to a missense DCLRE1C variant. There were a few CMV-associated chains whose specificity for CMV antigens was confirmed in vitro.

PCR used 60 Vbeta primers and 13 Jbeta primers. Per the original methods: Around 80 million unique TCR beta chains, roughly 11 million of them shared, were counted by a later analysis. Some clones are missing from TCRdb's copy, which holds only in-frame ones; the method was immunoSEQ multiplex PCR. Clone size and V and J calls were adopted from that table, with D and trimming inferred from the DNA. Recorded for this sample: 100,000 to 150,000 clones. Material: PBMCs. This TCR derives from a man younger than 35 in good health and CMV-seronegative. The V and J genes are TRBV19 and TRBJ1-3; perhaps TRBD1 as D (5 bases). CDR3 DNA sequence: TGTGCCAGTAGTGCCCGACAGAGCTCTGGAAACACCATATATTTT. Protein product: CASSARQSSGNTIYF.